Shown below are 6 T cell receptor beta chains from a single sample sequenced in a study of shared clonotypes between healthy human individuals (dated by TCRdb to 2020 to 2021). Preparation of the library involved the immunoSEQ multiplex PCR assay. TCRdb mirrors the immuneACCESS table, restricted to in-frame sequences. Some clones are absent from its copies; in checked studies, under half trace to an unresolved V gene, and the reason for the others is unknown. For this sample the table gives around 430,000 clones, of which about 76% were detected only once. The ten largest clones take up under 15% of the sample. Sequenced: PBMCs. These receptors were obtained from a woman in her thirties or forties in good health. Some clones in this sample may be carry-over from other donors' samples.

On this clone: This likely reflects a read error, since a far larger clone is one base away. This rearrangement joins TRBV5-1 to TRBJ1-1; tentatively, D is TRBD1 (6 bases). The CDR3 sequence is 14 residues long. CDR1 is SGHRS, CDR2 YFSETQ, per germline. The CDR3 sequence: CANSLETGNTEAFF. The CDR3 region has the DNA TGCGCCAACAGCTTGGAGACAGGGAACACTGAAGCTTTCTTT.

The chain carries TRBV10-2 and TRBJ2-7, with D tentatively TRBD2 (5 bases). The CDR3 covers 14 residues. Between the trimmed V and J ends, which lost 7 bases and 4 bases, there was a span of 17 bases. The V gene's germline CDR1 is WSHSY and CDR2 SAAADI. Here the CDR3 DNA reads TGCGCCAGCACCCGCCAGACTGAGGGATACGAGCAGTACTTC. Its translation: CASTRQTEGYEQYF.

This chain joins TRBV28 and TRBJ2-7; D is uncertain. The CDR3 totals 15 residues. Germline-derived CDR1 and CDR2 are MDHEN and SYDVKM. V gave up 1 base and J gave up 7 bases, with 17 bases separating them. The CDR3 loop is CASSLSGPSVLEQYF. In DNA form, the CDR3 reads TGTGCCAGCAGTTTATCAGGCCCCTCGGTATTGGAGCAGTACTTC.

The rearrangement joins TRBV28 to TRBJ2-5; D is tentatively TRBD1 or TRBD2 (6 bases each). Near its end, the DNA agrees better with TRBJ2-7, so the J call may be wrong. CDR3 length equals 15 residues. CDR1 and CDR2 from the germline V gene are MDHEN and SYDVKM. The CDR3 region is CASSPVGGGIGEQYF. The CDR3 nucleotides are TGTGCCAGCAGTCCGGTGGGGGGCGGAATAGGCGAGCAGTACTTC.

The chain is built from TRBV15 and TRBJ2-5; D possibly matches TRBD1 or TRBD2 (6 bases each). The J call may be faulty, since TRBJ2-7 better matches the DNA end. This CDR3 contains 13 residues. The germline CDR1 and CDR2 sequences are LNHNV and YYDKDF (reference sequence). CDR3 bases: TGTGCCACCAGCATGGGGGGCTCGTACGAGCAGTACTTC. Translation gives CATSMGGSYEQYF.

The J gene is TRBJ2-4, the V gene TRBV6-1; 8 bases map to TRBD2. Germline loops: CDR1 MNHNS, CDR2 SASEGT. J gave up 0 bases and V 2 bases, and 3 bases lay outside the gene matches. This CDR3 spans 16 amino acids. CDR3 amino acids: CASSELSGRAKNIQYF. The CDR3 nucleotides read TGTGCCAGCAGTGAATTAAGCGGGAGAGCCAAAAACATTCAGTACTTC.